Presented here are 32 T cell receptor beta chains from one specimen sequenced in a study of blood T cells in healthy people across ages. Together with a sample-barcoded 5' primer, a J-beta primer mix was included in a second PCR lasting about 6 to 11 cycles. One entry per CDR3 protein results from TCRdb running MiXCR on the 5' RACE reads. Of roughly 640,000 distinct CDR3 sequences in the sample, under 30% were seen once. What was sequenced was blood. The receptors come from a woman aged 80 or over in good health.

This clonotype occurred a few times. The chain couples TRBV6-5 to TRBJ2-2; perhaps TRBD1 as D (6 bases). Trimming took 5 bases from V and 4 from J, leaving 8 bases between them. CDR1 is MNHEY and CDR2 is SVGAGI in the germline V gene. This CDR3 has 13 residues. The DNA for the CDR3 is TGTGCCAGCAGTCAGGGGATCACCGGGGAGCTGTTTTTT. Its translation: CASSQGITGELFF.

V usage is TRBV7-8 and J usage is TRBJ2-5; TRBD2 is a possible D gene (6 bases). The CDR3 runs 13 residues. In germline, CDR1 is SGHVS, CDR2 FQNEAQ. Trimming pared 5 bases from V and 9 bases from J, leaving 16 bases between. CDR3: CASSLARRDPQYF. The CDR3 DNA reads as TGTGCCAGCAGCCTCGCTAGGAGGGATCCCCAGTACTTC.

This clonotype was detected many times. The rearrangement links TRBV12-3 or TRBV12-4 to TRBJ2-1; 11 bases line up with TRBD1. There are 13 residues in the CDR3. With 6 bases clipped from V and 6 bases from J, the junction kept 1 base outside the gene matches. CDR3 bases: TGTGCCAGCAGGGGGACAGGGGGCAATGAGCAGTTCTTC. Protein: CASRGTGGNEQFF.

In its sample, this clonotype was seen many times. The J gene is TRBJ1-4, the V gene TRBV7-2, with D perhaps matching TRBD1 (5 bases). This CDR3 spans 14 amino acids. CDR1 and CDR2 (germline): SGHTA, FQGNSA. Trimming stripped 5 bases from V and 7 bases from J, with 14 bases between. The CDR3 nucleotides are TGTGCCAGCAGCAGGGCGGGGGGTCGTGAAAAACTGTTTTTT. Protein sequence: CASSRAGGREKLFF. Using reference TRBV7-2 and TRBJ1-4 for the parts outside the CDR3, the full variable domain is GAGVSQSPSNKVTEKGKDVELRCDPISGHTALYWYRQSLGQGLEFLIYFQGNSAPDKSGLPSDRFSAERTGGSVSTLTIQRTQQEDSAVYLCASSRAGGREKLFFGSGTQLSVL.

This clonotype was found many times. The chain couples TRBV7-9 to TRBJ2-1; D is perhaps TRBD1 or TRBD2 (5 bases each). From germline, CDR1 is SEHNR and CDR2 FQNEAQ (reference sequence). The length of the CDR3 is 13 residues. CDR3 in amino acids: CAGEADTYNEQFF. DNA of the CDR3: TGTGCGGGGGAAGCGGATACCTACAATGAGCAGTTCTTC.

This clonotype was seen only a few times. Relative to the germline gene, one junction end is altered; a read error may explain this. The chain employs TRBV12-3 or TRBV12-4 and TRBJ1-1, with unresolved D. This CDR3 is built from 15 residues. CDR3 sequence: CASSLSADPNAEAFF. CDR3 bases: TGTGCCAGCAGTTTATCTGCAGACCCGAACGCTGAAGCTTTCTTT.

As to this clonotype: A much larger clone differs from this one at a single base, so this may be a read error. The chain joins TRBV5-1 to TRBJ2-3; D uncertain. CDR1 and CDR2 (germline): SGHRS, YFSETQ. Between the trimmed V and J ends, which lost 1 base and 2 bases, there was a span of 11 bases. The CDR3 consists of 15 residues. The CDR3, as DNA: TGCGCCAGCAGCTTGTGGGTCCCAGACACAGATACGCAGTATTTT. It translates to CASSLWVPDTDTQYF.

In this sample, this clonotype turned up many times. The CDR3 nucleotides are TGCAGTGCTAGAGCTGGAAATTCACCCCTCCACTTT. It codes for CSARAGNSPLHF. This chain joins TRBV20-1 and TRBJ1-6; D is uncertain. The CDR3 runs 12 residues. V was pared by 1 base and J by 7 bases, with 5 bases between. In germline, CDR1 is DFQATT, CDR2 SNEGSKA (reference sequence).

The DNA of the CDR3 is TGTGCCTCGAATGACGGGGGGATCACCGGGGAGCTGTTTTTT. Amino acid sequence: CASNDGGITGELFF. The chain is built from TRBV30 and TRBJ2-2, with 7 bases lining up with TRBD2. This CDR3 is built from 14 residues. Germline-derived CDR1 and CDR2 are GTSNPN and SVGIG (reference sequence). The trim removed 7 bases at V and 4 bases at J, leaving 9 bases unmatched.

This sequence joins TRBV20-1 and TRBJ2-1, with D unclear. Germline V gives CDR1 DFQATT, CDR2 SNEGSKA (reference sequence). The CDR3 is 14 amino acids. V was trimmed by 4 bases and J by 0 bases, leaving 10 bases between them. CDR3 loop: CSANPASSYNEQFF. The CDR3 nucleotides read TGCAGTGCTAACCCGGCCAGCTCCTACAATGAGCAGTTCTTC.

V usage is TRBV2 and J usage is TRBJ1-4; D is uncertain. This CDR3 is 13 amino acids long. Trimming took off 7 bases at V and 4 bases at J, with 10 bases between the two ends. CDR1 is SNHLY, CDR2 FYNNEI, per germline. The CDR3 reads CASKGGYNEKLFF. In nucleotides, the CDR3 is TGTGCCAGCAAAGGAGGGTATAATGAAAAACTGTTTTTT.

In regard to this clonotype: A much larger clonotype is one base distant, so this may be a read error. This sequence joins TRBV24-1 and TRBJ2-1; D is undetermined. Trimming pared 4 bases from V and 3 bases from J, leaving 15 bases between. This CDR3 region has 16 residues. CDR1 and CDR2 (germline): KGHDR, SFDVKD. The CDR3 sequence: CATSDMKDKSYNEQFF. The DNA for the CDR3 is TGTGCCACCAGTGACATGAAGGATAAAAGCTACAATGAGCAGTTCTTC.

The chain uses TRBV7-2 and TRBJ2-3; D perhaps matches TRBD2 (7 bases). Trimming shortened V by 3 bases and J by 4 bases, and 17 bases separated the two germline ends. The CDR3 spans 16 residues. Germline loops: CDR1 SGHTA, CDR2 FQGNSA. This CDR3 is CASSLKWGGAADTQYF. In DNA form, the CDR3 reads TGTGCCAGCAGCTTGAAGTGGGGGGGGGCGGCAGATACGCAGTATTTT.

V usage is TRBV7-2 and J usage is TRBJ2-7, with 12 bases lining up with TRBD1. The J call may be wrong; the DNA end is better matched by TRBJ2-5. This CDR3 spans 16 amino acids. Germline V gene lookup returns CDR1 SGHTA and CDR2 FQGNSA. Here the CDR3 reads CASSARDRGRGETQYF. In DNA form, the CDR3 reads TGTGCCAGCAGCGCCCGGGACAGGGGGCGCGGGGAGACCCAGTACTTC.

Ten or more counts support this clonotype. V is TRBV7-9 and J is TRBJ2-5, with 12 bases that match TRBD1. With 4 bases clipped from V and 1 base from J, the junction kept 10 bases outside the gene matches. CDR1 is SEHNR, CDR2 FQNEAQ, per germline (reference sequence). The CDR3 is 18 residues long. CDR3 loop: CASSSPDRDRGPQETQYF. CDR3 bases: TGTGCCAGCAGCTCACCAGACCGGGACAGGGGGCCCCAAGAGACCCAGTACTTC.

As to this clonotype: A much larger clone differs by one base, so this may be a read error. The CDR3 reads CASSLGLSYYNEQYF. The CDR3 DNA is TGTGCCAGCAGTTTAGGGCTATCTTACTACAATGAGCAGTACTTC. The chain couples TRBV12-3 or TRBV12-4 to TRBJ2-7; D gene ambiguous. The CDR3 consists of 15 residues. Trimming took off 1 base at V and 7 bases at J, with 17 bases between the two ends.

The sample holds many counts of this clonotype. The chain's CDR3 is CASSEPSGPSTDTQYF. The CDR3 DNA follows: TGTGCCAGCAGTGAGCCTAGCGGACCTAGCACAGATACGCAGTATTTT. V is TRBV6-1 and J is TRBJ2-3; 7 bases agree with TRBD2. The CDR3 is 16 residues long. Germline V CDR1 and CDR2: MNHNS, SASEGT. The J segment lost 0 bases and the V segment lost 3 bases, leaving 6 bases of the junction unmatched.

This clonotype has just a few counts. The rearrangement links TRBV6-1 to TRBJ2-2; D is perhaps TRBD1 (7 bases). This CDR3 spans 14 amino acids. V shed 7 bases and J shed 6 bases, with 15 bases lying between them. From germline, CDR1 is MNHNS and CDR2 SASEGT. As DNA, the CDR3 is TGTGCCAGCAATCCCAGGGGGGCTGCCGGGGAGCTGTTTTTT. This encodes CASNPRGAAGELFF.

The sample holds many counts of this clonotype. The chain couples TRBV3-1 to TRBJ1-2; TRBD1 matches at 8 bases. CDR1 is LGHDT, CDR2 YNNKEL, per germline (reference sequence). This CDR3 contains 16 residues. The V segment lost 1 base and the J segment 4 bases; nucleotides outside the gene matches: 8. DNA of the CDR3: TGTGCCAGCAGCCAAGGGACAGGGCTCCCCCTCTATGGCTACACCTTC. Encoded protein: CASSQGTGLPLYGYTF.

This clonotype was picked up many times. V usage is TRBV7-3 and J usage is TRBJ1-6; TRBD1 agrees at 8 bases. The V and J ends lost 5 bases and 5 bases, in that order; junction bases with no gene match: 8. There are 16 residues in the CDR3. From germline, CDR1 is SGHTA and CDR2 FQGTGA. This chain's CDR3 is CASSLGQGRNNSPLHF. In DNA, the CDR3 is TGTGCCAGCAGCCTTGGACAGGGAAGAAATAATTCACCCCTCCACTTT.

The V and J genes are TRBV5-5 and TRBJ1-4; D is undetermined. CDR1 is SGHKS, CDR2 YYEKEE, per germline (reference sequence). Trimming removed 0 bases from V and 0 bases from J, with 9 bases in between. The CDR3 extends over 16 amino acids. The CDR3 DNA follows: TGTGCCAGCAGCTTGGAGGGAGTTGCAACTAATGAAAAACTGTTTTTT. Translated, it gives CASSLEGVATNEKLFF.

V usage is TRBV9 and J usage is TRBJ1-3, with D uncertain. The CDR3 length is 15 residues. Germline V lookup: CDR1 SGDLS, CDR2 YYNGEE. The germline V and J ends were trimmed by 4 bases and 0 bases, with 11 bases remaining between them. The CDR3: CASSKDGNSGNTIYF. The CDR3 nucleotides read TGTGCCAGCAGCAAGGACGGTAACTCTGGAAACACCATATATTTT.

The rearrangement links TRBV20-1 to TRBJ1-1; no firm D call. Per germline, CDR1 DFQATT and CDR2 SNEGSKA (reference sequence). The CDR3 is 12 amino acids. V was shortened by 2 bases and J by 5 bases, with 9 bases between the two germline ends. The CDR3 protein is CSARPFGTEAFF. As DNA, the CDR3 is TGCAGTGCTAGACCCTTTGGGACTGAAGCTTTCTTT.

This clonotype appeared once. Germline and junction disagree at one end, which may indicate a read error. The chain combines TRBV20-1 with TRBJ2-7; TRBD2 is a possible D gene (6 bases). Per germline, CDR1 DFQATT and CDR2 SNEGSKA (reference sequence). The CDR3 has 18 residues. The DNA for the CDR3 is TGCAGCGCTAGAATAAGGTCGTACAATTGGGACTTAAACTACGAGCAGTACTTC. This encodes CSARIRSYNWDLNYEQYF.

This clonotype occurred many times. This rearrangement joins TRBV28 to TRBJ2-1; 10 bases agree with TRBD2. The germline V gene has CDR1 MDHEN and CDR2 SYDVKM. The CDR3 covers 15 residues. V was pared by 7 bases and J by 4 bases, with 7 bases of the junction left unmatched. In DNA, the CDR3 is TGTGCCAGCATCTTCAGCGGGGGGGCTTACAATGAGCAGTTCTTC. This sequence encodes CASIFSGGAYNEQFF. Combining the CDR3 with reference TRBV28 and TRBJ2-1 gives the whole variable domain DVKVTQSSRYLVKRTGEKVFLECVQDMDHENMFWYRQDPGLGLRLIYFSYDVKMKEKGDIPEGYSVSREKKERFSLILESASTNQTSMYLCASIFSGGAYNEQFFGPGTRLTVL.

The rearrangement joins TRBV5-1 to TRBJ2-6; D not resolved. The CDR3 consists of 17 residues. Germline values: CDR1 SGHRS, CDR2 YFSETQ. V was clipped by 3 bases and J by 0 bases, with 13 bases between them. CDR3 sequence reads: CASSSLPESSGANVLTF. The CDR3 DNA is TGCGCCAGCAGCTCGTTACCCGAAAGCTCTGGGGCCAACGTCCTGACTTTC.

This clonotype occurred many times. The chain couples TRBV6-5 to TRBJ2-7, with 10 bases aligning to TRBD2. V dropped 7 bases and J dropped 5; count of bases not matched to a gene: 8. Germline assignment: CDR1 MNHEY and CDR2 SVGAGI. This CDR3 has 14 residues. DNA for the CDR3: TGTGCCAGCATGTCCCGGGGACTAGCGCACGAGCAGTACTTC. The encoded protein is CASMSRGLAHEQYF.

The genes are TRBV5-6 and TRBJ2-7; D tentatively reads TRBD1 or TRBD2 (7 bases each). Germline V lookup: CDR1 SGHDT, CDR2 YYEEEE. CDR3 length: 20 amino acids. The ends were cut back, 3 bases at V and 7 bases at J, with 35 bases in the middle. For the CDR3, the DNA is TGTGCCAGCAGCTCCCTATTTGGGAGCAGGGGGGGGATACTCGACAATGAGCAGTACTTC. This sequence encodes CASSSLFGSRGGILDNEQYF.

This clonotype showed up many times. Since a much larger clone is just one base distant, this may be a read error. The V and J genes are TRBV29-1 and TRBJ2-5, with TRBD1 matching 9 bases. The CDR3 contains 14 residues. Germline CDR1 reads SQVTM; CDR2 reads ANQGSEA. V shed 5 bases and J 11 bases; nucleotides not matched to a gene: 15. This CDR3 reads CSVQAGQGSNEQYF. DNA of the CDR3: TGCAGCGTTCAGGCTGGACAGGGGAGCAATGAGCAGTACTTC.

This clonotype was seen repeatedly, ten times or more. The genes are TRBV27 and TRBJ1-1, with a possible D match to TRBD1 (5 bases). Germline CDR1 is MNHEY and CDR2 is SMNVEV (reference sequence). The CDR3 extends over 14 amino acids. With 6 bases removed from V and 5 bases from J, the gap between germline ends came to 16 bases. CDR3: CASRPGPEGTEAFF. The CDR3 coding sequence is TGTGCCAGCAGACCCGGGCCTGAGGGGACTGAAGCTTTCTTT.

This clonotype has ten or more counts. The chain uses TRBV7-3 and TRBJ1-1; unclear D gene. The germline V gene encodes CDR1 SGHTA and CDR2 FQGTGA. This CDR3 is built from 13 residues. Trimming left V 4 bases short and J 0 bases short, with 6 bases between. The CDR3 sequence: CASSWNMNTEAFF. The CDR3 DNA is TGTGCCAGCAGCTGGAACATGAACACTGAAGCTTTCTTT.

This clonotype came up many times. This rearrangement joins TRBV25-1 to TRBJ2-2; D is uncertain. Germline loops: CDR1 MGHDK, CDR2 SYGVNS. V lost 3 bases to trimming and J lost 6 bases, with 11 bases between them. This CDR3 region has 14 residues. Here the CDR3 reads CASSDRQGSGELFF. Written as DNA, the CDR3 is TGTGCCAGCAGTGATCGGCAAGGGTCCGGGGAGCTGTTTTTT.